This is a list of T cell receptor beta chains from one sample in a study of chronic HIV infection and antiretroviral therapy. A single record per CDR3 protein comes from TCRdb applying MiXCR to the 5' RACE reads. Of roughly 50,000 distinct CDR3 sequences detected, over 15% appear once; the ten largest clones hold about 2.7%. Sequenced: peripheral blood. These receptors were taken from an adult who had HIV and had not received antiretroviral therapy, or was an uninfected healthy control (not recorded which). The CDR3 runs from the conserved cysteine through the conserved F or W. A D gene is named only where the DNA matches it firmly. Clone size is not always given. Where it is, it says once, few, many or a class for expanded clones.

V gene	D gene	J gene	clone size	CDR3 protein	CDR3 DNA
TRBV4-1	-	TRBJ1-4	-	CASSQDSHGYGKEKLFF	TGCGCCAGCAGCCAAGATTCACATGGGTATGGGAAGGAAAAACTGTTTTTT
TRBV6-6	-	TRBJ1-1	few	CASSYSSYTEAFF	TGTGCCAGCAGTTACTCGTCATACACTGAGGCTTTCTTT
TRBV20-1	-	TRBJ2-5	few	CSAQHQETQYF	TGCAGTGCTCAACATCAAGAGACCCAGTACTTC
TRBV11-2	TRBD2	TRBJ2-1	-	CASSSLAGTYNEQFF	TGTGCCAGCAGCTCCCTAGCGGGAACCTACAATGAGCAGTTCTTC
TRBV19	TRBD2	TRBJ2-1	-	CASSSLPGLGGEQFF	TGTGCCAGTAGTTCACTCCCCGGACTAGGAGGCGAGCAGTTCTTC
TRBV27	TRBD1	TRBJ1-1	medium-sized	CASSPGTGMNTEAFF	TGTGCCAGCAGTCCGGGGACAGGGATGAACACTGAAGCTTTCTTT
TRBV11-1	-	TRBJ2-1	few	CASSPVRSYNEQFF	TGTGCCAGCAGTCCGGTCCGCAGCTACAATGAGCAGTTCTTC
TRBV28	TRBD1	TRBJ2-3	once	CASSFGRTGDNTDTQYF	TGTGCCAGCAGTTTTGGCAGGACAGGTGATAACACAGATACGCAGTATTTT
TRBV14	-	TRBJ2-4	few	CASSRLGQNIQYF	TGTGCCAGCAGCAGGCTCGGCCAAAACATTCAGTACTTC
TRBV9	-	TRBJ2-1	few	CASTPRPGINEQFF	TGTGCCAGCACCCCCAGGCCTGGGATCAATGAGCAGTTCTTC
TRBV4-1	-	TRBJ2-5	-	CASSQEDGRSYGYTETQYF	TGCGCCAGCAGCCAAGAGGACGGGAGAAGTTATGGGTATACAGAGACCCAGTACTTC
TRBV10-3	TRBD1	TRBJ1-1	few	CAISETGQEAFF	TGTGCCATCAGTGAGACGGGACAGGAAGCTTTCTTT
TRBV5-1	-	TRBJ1-1	few	CASSLLVGTNTEAFF	TGCGCCAGCAGCTTGTTGGTGGGCACGAACACTGAAGCTTTCTTT
TRBV11-2	TRBD2	TRBJ2-2	few	CASSLRTSLGGELFF	TGTGCCAGCAGCCTCCGGACTAGCCTCGGCGGGGAGCTGTTTTTT
TRBV2	TRBD1	TRBJ2-2	-	CASTGSGDRGLTGELFF	TGTGCCAGCACGGGTTCGGGGGACAGGGGCTTAACCGGGGAGCTGTTTTTT
TRBV28	-	TRBJ2-3	few	CASGRGTDTQYF	TGTGCCAGCGGCCGGGGGACAGATACGCAGTATTTT
TRBV3-1	TRBD1	TRBJ1-1	-	CASSQAKGQTEAFF	TGTGCCAGCAGCCAAGCCAAGGGACAGACTGAAGCTTTCTTT
TRBV11-1	TRBD1	TRBJ2-7	-	CASSPDRGRDYEQYF	TGTGCCAGCAGCCCGGACAGGGGGCGAGACTACGAGCAGTACTTC
TRBV6-5	TRBD1	TRBJ1-6	-	CASSSLRDRVNSPLHF	TGTGCCAGCAGTTCCCTCCGGGACAGGGTCAATTCACCCCTCCACTTT
TRBV4-1	-	TRBJ2-1	many	CASSQDSMGGNEQFF	TGCGCCAGCAGCCAAGATTCTATGGGGGGCAATGAGCAGTTCTTC
TRBV20-1	TRBD1	TRBJ1-1	few	CSANRGLKGEAFF	TGCAGTGCTAACAGGGGGCTTAAAGGTGAAGCTTTCTTT
TRBV28	-	TRBJ2-1	medium-sized	CASSLSQEQFF	TGTGCCAGCAGTTTATCGCAGGAGCAGTTCTTC
TRBV5-1	-	TRBJ1-1	-	CASSLAPGNTEAFF	TGCGCCAGCAGCTTGGCTCCGGGGAACACTGAAGCTTTCTTT
TRBV28	-	TRBJ2-1	few	CASTAHHNEQFF	TGTGCCAGCACCGCGCACCACAATGAGCAGTTCTTC
TRBV5-1	-	TRBJ1-4	-	CASSTNPGGEKLFF	TGCGCCAGCAGCACAAACCCAGGCGGAGAAAAACTGTTTTTT
TRBV29-1	-	TRBJ1-2	few	CSVDELGGYTF	TGCAGCGTTGACGAACTGGGTGGCTACACCTTC
TRBV4-2	TRBD1	TRBJ2-7	-	CASSQTGGGYEQYF	TGTGCCAGCAGCCAGACAGGGGGGGGTTACGAGCAGTACTTC
TRBV7-9	-	TRBJ2-7	-	CASSVQGEQYF	TGTGCCAGCAGCGTGCAGGGCGAGCAGTACTTC
TRBV9	-	TRBJ2-2	-	CASRGELTPNTGELFF	TGTGCCAGCAGAGGAGAACTTACTCCGAACACCGGGGAGCTGTTTTTT
TRBV7-7	TRBD1	TRBJ2-5	few	CASSPGTGAETQYF	TGTGCTAGCAGTCCCGGGACAGGGGCAGAGACCCAGTACTTC
TRBV12-3/TRBV12-4	-	TRBJ1-2	-	CASSPQDYGDTF	TGTGCCAGCAGCCCCCAGGACTATGGCGACACCTTC
TRBV6-5	-	TRBJ2-3	-	CASSYAGLDTQYF	TGTGCCAGCAGTTACGCTGGGCTGGATACGCAGTATTTT
TRBV27	TRBD2	TRBJ2-1	few	CASSGIAGNSYNEQFF	TGTGCCAGCAGTGGGATAGCGGGGAACTCTTACAATGAGCAGTTCTTC
TRBV28	-	TRBJ1-2	few	CASSYTVSYGYTF	TGTGCCAGCAGTTATACTGTTTCCTATGGCTACACCTTC
TRBV9	-	TRBJ1-2	-	CASSVGTDSLYGYTF	TGTGCCAGCAGCGTAGGGACAGATTCCCTTTATGGCTACACCTTC
TRBV9	-	TRBJ2-5	-	CASSVVGAQETQYF	TGTGCCAGCAGCGTAGTCGGGGCCCAGGAGACCCAGTACTTC
TRBV15	-	TRBJ2-1	-	CATSRAASYNEQFF	TGTGCCACCAGCAGGGCTGCCTCCTACAATGAGCAGTTCTTC
TRBV6-6	TRBD1	TRBJ1-2	few	CASSRGQGNYGYTF	TGTGCCAGCAGTCGAGGACAGGGAAACTATGGCTACACCTTC